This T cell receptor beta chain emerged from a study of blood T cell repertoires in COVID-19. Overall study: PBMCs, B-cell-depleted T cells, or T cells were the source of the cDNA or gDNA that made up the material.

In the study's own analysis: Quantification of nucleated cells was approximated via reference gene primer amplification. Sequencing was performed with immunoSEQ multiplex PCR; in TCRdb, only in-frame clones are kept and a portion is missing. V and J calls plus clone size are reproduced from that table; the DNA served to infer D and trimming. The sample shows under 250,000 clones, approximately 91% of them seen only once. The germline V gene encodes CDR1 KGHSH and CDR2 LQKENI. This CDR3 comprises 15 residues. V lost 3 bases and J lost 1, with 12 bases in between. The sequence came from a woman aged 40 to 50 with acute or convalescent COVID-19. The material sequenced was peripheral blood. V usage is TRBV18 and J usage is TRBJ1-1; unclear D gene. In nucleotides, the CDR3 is TGTGCCAGCTCACCCAAGTGGGCAGCGAACACTGAAGCTTTCTTT. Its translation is CASSPKWAANTEAFF.